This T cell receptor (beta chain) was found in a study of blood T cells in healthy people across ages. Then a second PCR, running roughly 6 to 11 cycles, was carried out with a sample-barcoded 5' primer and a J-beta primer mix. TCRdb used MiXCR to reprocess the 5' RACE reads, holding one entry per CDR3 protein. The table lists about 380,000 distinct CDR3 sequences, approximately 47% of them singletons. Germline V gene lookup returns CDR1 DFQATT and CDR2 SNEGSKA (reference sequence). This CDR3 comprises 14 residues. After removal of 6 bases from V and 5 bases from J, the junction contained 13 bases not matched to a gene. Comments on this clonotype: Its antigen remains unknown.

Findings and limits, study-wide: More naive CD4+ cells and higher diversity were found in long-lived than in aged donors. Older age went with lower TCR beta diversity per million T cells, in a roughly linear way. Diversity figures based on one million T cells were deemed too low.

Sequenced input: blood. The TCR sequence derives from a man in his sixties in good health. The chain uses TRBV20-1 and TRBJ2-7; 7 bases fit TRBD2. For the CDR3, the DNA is TGCAGTGCGGACGGGGCGCGGGAGTCCGACGAGCAGTACTTC. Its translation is CSADGARESDEQYF.